Following are 8 T cell receptor beta chains from one sample sequenced in a study of shared clonotypes between healthy human individuals. Naive CD8 cells lacked CD45RO, underwent positive selection for CCR7 and left out terminally differentiated effector memory CD45RA+ cells. Clones were sequenced by immunoSEQ multiplex PCR, and TCRdb holds only the in-frame ones, with some missing. The table records some 2.1 million clones, roughly 95% of them present only once. Sequences were obtained from naive CD8+ T cells sorted from blood. The receptors derive from a man between 18 and 29 years old in good health.

The chain is built from TRBV7-9 and TRBJ1-4, with 7 bases fitting TRBD1. This CDR3 comprises 13 residues. The V and J ends lost 10 bases and 6 bases, in that order; junction bases with no gene match: 8. The germline V gene has CDR1 SEHNR and CDR2 FQNEAQ (reference sequence). This chain's CDR3 is CATSGDRYEKLFF. The CDR3 DNA is TGTGCCACCTCCGGGGACAGATATGAAAAACTGTTTTTT.

This rearrangement joins TRBV12-5 to TRBJ2-7; D is ambiguous. Germline V lookup: CDR1 LGHNT, CDR2 FRNRAP. This CDR3 is 12 amino acids long. V was cut by 7 bases and J by 1 base, with 8 bases left in between. The CDR3 here is CASVPISYEQYF. CDR3 DNA: TGTGCTAGTGTCCCGATATCCTACGAGCAGTACTTC.

The chain carries TRBV10-1 and TRBJ2-1; TRBD2 matches at 8 bases. Looked up from germline, CDR1 is WNHNN and CDR2 is SYGVQD (reference sequence). This CDR3 spans 16 amino acids. The V segment lost 3 bases and the J segment 2 bases; nucleotides outside the gene matches: 6. The CDR3 loop reads CASSEGTSGAYNEQFF. The CDR3 DNA is TGCGCCAGCAGTGAAGGTACTAGCGGCGCCTACAATGAGCAGTTCTTC.

This clone has only a few counts. The chain couples TRBV5-5 to TRBJ1-5, with unresolved D. V was shortened by 4 bases and J by 6 bases, with 14 bases between the two germline ends. The CDR3 is 14 amino acids. Germline loops: CDR1 SGHKS, CDR2 YYEKEE (reference sequence). Here the CDR3 reads CASSPTWASQPQHF. The CDR3 region has the DNA TGTGCCAGCAGCCCTACATGGGCCAGTCAGCCCCAGCATTTT.

This clone was seen only once. The genes are TRBV6-6 and TRBJ2-5; 8 nucleotides align to TRBD2. V shed 2 bases, J shed 3 bases, and the junction held 8 bases outside the gene matches. CDR1 is MNHNY, CDR2 SVGAGI, per germline (reference sequence). The CDR3 consists of 16 residues. The CDR3 protein is CASSYDTAGVEETQYF. The CDR3 nucleotides read TGTGCCAGCAGTTACGACACAGCGGGAGTCGAAGAGACCCAGTACTTC.

This sequence joins TRBV4-1 and TRBJ2-2; no clear D. Trimming left V 4 bases short and J 6 bases short, with 9 bases between. Germline V CDR1 and CDR2: MGHRA, YSYEKL. The CDR3 extends over 13 amino acids. The chain's CDR3 is CASSPPSAGELFF. CDR3 DNA sequence: TGCGCCAGCAGCCCACCAAGCGCCGGGGAGCTGTTTTTT.

V is TRBV28 and J is TRBJ1-6, with D possibly matching TRBD1 (5 bases). Trimming pared 3 bases from V and 6 bases from J, leaving 12 bases between. The CDR3 loop spans 15 amino acids. Per germline, CDR1 MDHEN and CDR2 SYDVKM. CDR3 DNA: TGTGCCAGCAGTTTGGGGGACGGCGTTAATTCACCCCTCCACTTT. Translating it yields CASSLGDGVNSPLHF.

This sequence joins TRBV30 and TRBJ1-1; 7 positions agree with TRBD1. Germline assignment: CDR1 GTSNPN and CDR2 SVGIG (reference sequence). Trimming removed 1 base from V and 2 bases from J; junction bases left unmatched: 7. The CDR3 is made up of 15 amino acids. The CDR3 protein is CAWSETGTVNTEAFF. CDR3 DNA: TGTGCCTGGAGTGAAACCGGGACAGTAAACACTGAAGCTTTCTTT.